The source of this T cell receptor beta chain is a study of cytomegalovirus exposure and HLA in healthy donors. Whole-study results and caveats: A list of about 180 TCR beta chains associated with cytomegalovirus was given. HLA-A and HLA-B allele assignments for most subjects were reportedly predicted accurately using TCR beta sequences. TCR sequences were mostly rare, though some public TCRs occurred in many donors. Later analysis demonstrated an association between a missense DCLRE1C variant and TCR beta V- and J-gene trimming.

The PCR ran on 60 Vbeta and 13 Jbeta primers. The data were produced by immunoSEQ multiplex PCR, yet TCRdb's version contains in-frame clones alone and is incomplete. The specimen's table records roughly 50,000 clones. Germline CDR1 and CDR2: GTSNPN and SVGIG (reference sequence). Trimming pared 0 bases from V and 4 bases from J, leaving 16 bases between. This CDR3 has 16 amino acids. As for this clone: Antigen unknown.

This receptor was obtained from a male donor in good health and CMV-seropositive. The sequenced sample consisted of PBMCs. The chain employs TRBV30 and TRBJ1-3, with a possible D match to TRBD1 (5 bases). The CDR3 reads CAWSVYDRGVGNTIYF. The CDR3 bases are TGTGCCTGGAGTGTTTATGACCGGGGGGTCGGAAACACCATATATTTT. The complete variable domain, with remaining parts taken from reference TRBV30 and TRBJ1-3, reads SQTIHQWPATLVQPVGSPLSLECTVEGTSNPNLYWYRQAAGRGLQLLFYSVGIGQISSEVPQNLSASRPQDRQFILSSKKLLLSDSGFYLCAWSVYDRGVGNTIYFGEGSWLTVV.